This record looks at one TCR beta chain sequence and its context. These data belong to a study of blood T cell repertoires in COVID-19. Study context: The origin of the acute and convalescent COVID-19 samples was the United States, Italy and Spain.

V was cut by 3 bases and J by 2 bases, with 11 bases left in between. This CDR3 spans 14 amino acids. Germline assignment: CDR1 SGHVS and CDR2 FQNEAQ. As handled by the study authors: Estimation of nucleated cell counts was performed using reference gene primer amplification. Using immunoSEQ multiplex PCR, the repertoire was profiled, and TCRdb retains in-frame clones only, with some absent. Clonal size and the V and J genes are those of that table, whereas D and trimming came from the DNA. The sample consists of some 370,000 clones, more than 80% of them appearing once. J is TRBJ2-7 and V is TRBV7-8; tentatively, D is TRBD2 (5 bases). The sample comprised peripheral blood. This receptor was obtained from a man aged 35-49 years with acute or convalescent COVID-19. CDR3 residues: CASSFVRRTYEQYF. DNA of the CDR3: TGTGCCAGCAGCTTTGTACGGAGGACCTACGAGCAGTACTTC.